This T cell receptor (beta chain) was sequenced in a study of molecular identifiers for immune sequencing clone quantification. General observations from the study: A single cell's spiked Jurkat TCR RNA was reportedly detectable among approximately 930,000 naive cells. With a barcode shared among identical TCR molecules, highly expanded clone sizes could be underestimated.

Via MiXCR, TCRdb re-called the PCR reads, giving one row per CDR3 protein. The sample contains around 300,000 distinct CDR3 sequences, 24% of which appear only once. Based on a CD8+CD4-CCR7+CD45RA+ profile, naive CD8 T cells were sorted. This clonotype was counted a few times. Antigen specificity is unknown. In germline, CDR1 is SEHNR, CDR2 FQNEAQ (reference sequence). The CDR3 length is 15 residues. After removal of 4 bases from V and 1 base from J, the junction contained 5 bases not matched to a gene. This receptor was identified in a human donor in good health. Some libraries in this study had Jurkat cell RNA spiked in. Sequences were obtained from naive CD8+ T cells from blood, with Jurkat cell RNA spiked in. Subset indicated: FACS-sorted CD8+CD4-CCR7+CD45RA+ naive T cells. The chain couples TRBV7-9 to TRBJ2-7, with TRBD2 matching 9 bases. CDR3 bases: TGTGCCAGCAGCTCCGGACTAGCGAAGTCCTACGAGCAGTACTTC. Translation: CASSSGLAKSYEQYF.